This T cell receptor (beta chain) was sequenced during a study of shared clonotypes between healthy human individuals. Trimming removed 7 bases from V and 5 bases from J; junction bases left unmatched: 6. The germline V gene encodes CDR1 SQVTM and CDR2 ANQGSEA. This CDR3 is 13 amino acids long. Sequencing on ten immunoSEQ deep assay plates was performed for unsorted PBMC DNA. Clones were read by immunoSEQ multiplex PCR, and TCRdb kept only the in-frame ones, dropping some. The sample contains 400,000 to 600,000 clones, roughly 77% of which appear only once. This clone has only a few counts. The clonotype originates from a woman aged 40 to 50 in good health. Some clones in this sample may be carry-over from other donors' samples. The sample taken for sequencing was PBMCs. The chain is built from TRBV29-1 and TRBJ2-7, with TRBD1 matching over 12 bases. In nucleotides, the CDR3 is TGCAGCGCCACGGGACAGGGGGCTCACGAGCAGTACTTC. Its translation is CSATGQGAHEQYF.